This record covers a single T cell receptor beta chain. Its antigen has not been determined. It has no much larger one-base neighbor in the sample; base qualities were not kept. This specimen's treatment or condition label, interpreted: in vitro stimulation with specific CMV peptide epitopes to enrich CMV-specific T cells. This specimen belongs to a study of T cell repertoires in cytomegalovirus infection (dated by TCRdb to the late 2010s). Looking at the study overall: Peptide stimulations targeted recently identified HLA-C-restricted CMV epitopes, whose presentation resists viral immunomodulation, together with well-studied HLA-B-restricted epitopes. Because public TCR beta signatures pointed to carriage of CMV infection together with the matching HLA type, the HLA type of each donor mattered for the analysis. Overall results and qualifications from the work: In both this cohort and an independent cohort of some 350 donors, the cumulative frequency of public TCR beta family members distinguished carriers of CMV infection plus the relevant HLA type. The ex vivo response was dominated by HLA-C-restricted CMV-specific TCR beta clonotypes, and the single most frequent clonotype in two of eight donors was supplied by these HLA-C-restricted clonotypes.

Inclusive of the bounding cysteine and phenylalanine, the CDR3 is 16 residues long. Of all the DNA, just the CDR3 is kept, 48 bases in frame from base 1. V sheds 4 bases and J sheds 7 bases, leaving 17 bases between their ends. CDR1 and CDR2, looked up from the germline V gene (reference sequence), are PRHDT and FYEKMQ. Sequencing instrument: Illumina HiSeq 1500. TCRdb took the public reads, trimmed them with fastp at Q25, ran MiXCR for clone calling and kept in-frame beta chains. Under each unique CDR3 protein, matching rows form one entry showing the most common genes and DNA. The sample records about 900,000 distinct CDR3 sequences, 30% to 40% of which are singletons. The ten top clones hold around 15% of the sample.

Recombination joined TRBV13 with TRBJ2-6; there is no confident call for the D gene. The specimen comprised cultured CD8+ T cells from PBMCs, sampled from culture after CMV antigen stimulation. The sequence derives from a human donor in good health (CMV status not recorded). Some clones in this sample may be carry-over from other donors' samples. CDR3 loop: CASSSQLDLGANVLTF. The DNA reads TGTGCCAGCAGCTCGCAGTTAGATCTGGGCGCCAACGTCCTGACTTTC.